This is a list of T cell receptor beta chains from one sample in a study of T cells in localized non-small cell lung cancer. Profiled with immunoSEQ multiplex PCR; TCRdb holds only in-frame clones, not every one. The sample holds some 38,000 clones, approximately 90% seen once. Sequenced material: peripheral blood, taken before any cancer treatment. All receptors come from an older female donor with stage I lung adenocarcinoma. The CDR3 runs from the conserved cysteine through the conserved F or W. The order of the fields is D gene, clone size, V gene, J gene, CDR3 protein, CDR3 DNA. D genes are given only for firm matches. Where a row states a size, it is once, few, many or the class of an expanded clone; other rows omit it.

TRBD2	NA	TRBV10-3	TRBJ2-1	CAISDVAGGQIYNEQFF	TGTGCCATCAGTGATGTGGCGGGGGGACAAATTTACAATGAGCAGTTCTTC
TRBD1	NA	TRBV5-6	TRBJ2-3	CASSLLKGAVADTQYF	TGTGCCAGCAGCTTATTGAAGGGGGCTGTCGCAGATACGCAGTATTTT
NA	NA	TRBV2	TRBJ1-2	CASSDPRAGGYGYTF	TGTGCCAGCAGTGACCCCCGGGCGGGGGGCTATGGCTACACCTTC
TRBD1	once	TRBV6-4	TRBJ2-2	CASSDGPGQSTGELFF	TGTGCCAGCAGTGATGGGCCGGGACAGTCGACCGGGGAGCTGTTTTTT
TRBD2	NA	TRBV11-3	TRBJ2-2	CASSLVALAGANTGELFF	TGTGCCAGCAGCTTAGTGGCTCTAGCGGGGGCTAACACCGGGGAGCTGTTTTTT
NA	NA	TRBV5-1	TRBJ1-1	CASSVSGPHTEAFF	TGCGCCAGCAGCGTTTCGGGGCCCCACACTGAAGCTTTCTTT
NA	NA	TRBV4-1	TRBJ1-6	CASSHYPQGNNSPLHF	TGCGCCAGCAGCCATTATCCGCAGGGTAATAATTCACCCCTCCACTTT
NA	NA	TRBV4-1	TRBJ1-1	CASSPLGASGTEAFF	TGCGCCAGCAGCCCTCTGGGGGCCTCGGGCACTGAAGCTTTCTTT
NA	NA	TRBV10-2	TRBJ2-1	CASARYIHNEQFF	TGCGCCAGCGCTCGGTACATTCACAATGAGCAGTTCTTC
TRBD1	NA	TRBV9	TRBJ1-1	CASSGTGGEAFF	TGTGCCAGCAGCGGTACAGGGGGCGAAGCTTTCTTT
NA	NA	TRBV6-1	TRBJ1-2	CASKRGVYYGYTF	TGTGCCAGCAAGAGGGGCGTCTACTATGGCTACACCTTC
NA	few	TRBV19	TRBJ1-5	CASSIVQSGRRQPQHF	TGTGCCAGTAGTATAGTGCAATCAGGCCGCAGGCAGCCCCAGCATTTT
NA	NA	TRBV19	TRBJ1-1	CASSITRGNTEAFF	TGTGCCAGTAGTATAACGAGGGGGAACACTGAAGCTTTCTTT
NA	NA	TRBV6-5	TRBJ1-1	CASSYWQGDTEAFF	TGTGCCAGCAGTTACTGGCAGGGCGACACTGAAGCTTTCTTT
NA	NA	TRBV7-9	TRBJ1-2	CATSRGGEAYGYTF	TGTGCCACCTCCCGGGGAGGGGAGGCATATGGCTACACCTTC
TRBD2	NA	TRBV10-3	TRBJ2-1	CAITSGGITYNEQFF	TGTGCCATCACGAGCGGGGGGATTACCTACAATGAGCAGTTCTTC
TRBD1	NA	TRBV7-9	TRBJ1-2	CASSLVWGQGGYGYTF	TGTGCCAGCAGCTTAGTTTGGGGACAGGGGGGCTATGGCTACACCTTC
NA	NA	TRBV11-2	TRBJ2-3	CASSLDRLDTQYF	TGTGCCAGCAGCTTAGATAGGTTAGATACGCAGTATTTT